This T cell receptor beta chain is from a study of T cells in Graves' hyperthyroidism and ophthalmopathy (dated by TCRdb to the late 2010s). In the study overall: Peripheral blood samples were taken at the time of initial diagnosis, prior to any treatment. A discovery cohort of about a hundred patients, fewer than 50 with Graves' ophthalmopathy and 55 to 60 with stable Graves' hyperthyroidism, was used to find distinguishing TCR V-J signatures. An independent validation cohort of fewer than 20 hyperthyroidism patients and some 15 patients who later progressed to ophthalmopathy tested prospective prediction of ophthalmopathy. The approximately 100 discovery patients were randomly split 7:3 into training and test sets. In addition, the study compared T-cell repertoires in thyroid tissue and in blood from about 6 Graves' hyperthyroidism patients. Following sampling, methimazole starting at 30 mg daily was given to hyperthyroidism patients, and high-dose intravenous methylprednisolone was given to ophthalmopathy patients. TCR Vbeta CDR3 sequencing of 120 to 150 peripheral blood samples (under 45 ophthalmopathy, roughly 74 hyperthyroidism and some 17 progressor patients) is reported in the paper.

A patient counted as having stable Graves' hyperthyroidism if no progression to ophthalmopathy occurred over 18 months of follow-up. Hyperthyroidism patients were newly diagnosed, had a disease duration of under 2 months, and were aged 18 to 65 years. Patients with uncontrolled infections, other autoimmune diseases, pregnancy or lactation were excluded. Diagnoses were established on the basis of clinical symptoms, serum thyroxine and TRAb, thyroid ultrasound, and orbital computed tomography. PBMCs were isolated from about 9.2 ml of fresh peripheral blood by Ficoll-Paque density gradient centrifugation. Trizol reagent was used to extract total RNA, and RNA quality was then checked on an Agilent 2100 Bioanalyzer. TCR beta CDR3 regions were amplified from RNA transcripts. For the first round of RT-PCR on the TCR CDR3, the HTBI primer set was used together with the Qiagen OneStep RT-PCR kit. Libraries were constructed in a second round of multiplex PCR, after which size selection and purification were carried out. Libraries were sequenced paired-end with 100 bp reads on an Illumina HiSeq2000. In the paper's pipeline: Raw data were processed with SOAPnuke, discarding reads with adapters, uncalled bases, mean Phred below 15, or no exact constant-primer or identifier match. High-quality paired reads were merged with COPE v1.2.5, and unique nucleotide sequences were defined as clonotypes. MiTCR v1.1 was used to align clonotypes to the IMGT TRBV, TRBD and TRBJ reference segments. Only V-J combinations with frequency above 0.0001, covering 99% to 99.2% of repertoires, were analysed. The TCS score was defined as F50 (clonal expansion) divided by E x V (chaos), with BLOSUM62-based TCRdist calculated between CDR3 peptides within each V-J. Welch's t-statistics and random forest reduced just over 500 V-J features to 10 to 15, which were used in a naive Bayes classifier (R e1071). The public reads were run again by TCRdb, first through fastp at Q25 and then through MiXCR, and only productive beta chains were kept. All rows with the same CDR3 protein become a single entry with the most common DNA and genes. The V and J calls, along with clone size, are taken from TCRdb and not from the paper's own processing. The sample table holds 600,000 or so distinct CDR3 sequences, of which around 15% were seen once. Approximately 3.8% of the sample goes to the ten largest clones.

Study-wide conclusions, independent of this receptor: Most expanded thyroid clonotypes (frequency above 0.001) were also found in blood, which suggests that blood repertoires may mirror thyroid immune responses. Sample size was not statistically predetermined, and blinding of investigators to group allocation was not performed. A model built on a 13 V-J signature distinguished ophthalmopathy from stable hyperthyroidism, reaching approximately 89% sensitivity and around 81% specificity in cross-validation and 80%/75% in testing. In validation, progression to ophthalmopathy was predicted by the model with 70% to 71% sensitivity and 72.22% specificity, a median of approximately 7.1 months before onset.

A distance of 6 bases separates the germline ends of V and J, which lose 2 bases and 1 base respectively. The CDR3 numbers 13 residues from cysteine through phenylalanine. This entry keeps only the CDR3 DNA: 39 bases, framed from base 1. Looking up the germline V gene yields CDR1 SGHTS and CDR2 YDEGEE. A word on this clonotype: Its specific antigen is unknown. Within one base of it there is no much larger clone, and no base qualities were kept.

The sequencing sample was made of blood. The sequence joins TRBV5-8 to TRBJ1-2, with the identity of the D gene unclear. This TCR was recovered from a woman aged 25 to 45 with Graves' hyperthyroidism. The CDR3 protein is CASSLSLNYGYTF. The DNA sequence is as follows: TGTGCCAGCAGCTTAAGTCTTAACTATGGCTACACCTTC.